These 25 T cell receptor beta chains came from one sample sequenced in a study of CXCR3-negative and CXCR3-positive naive CD8 T cells. Regarding the study as a whole: Naive cells that were CXCR3-positive had more hydrophobic TRB CDR3s (compared with CXCR3-negative naive cells).

5' RACE that incorporated UMI labels was used to prepare the TRB cDNA libraries. TCRdb re-analyzed the 5' RACE reads; it lists each CDR3 protein once, without DNA. Here the sample table reports some 68,000 distinct CDR3 sequences. These receptors have no identified antigens. The sequenced sample consisted of naive CXCR3+ CD8+ T cells from blood. Subset reported: CD45RO-CCR7+CD27+CD95- naive CD8+ T cells expressing CXCR3 (TNR3+). Source of these receptors: a human donor in good health. Some clones in this sample may be carry-over from other donors' samples.

This chain joins TRBV4-2 and TRBJ1-2. The CDR3 is 14 amino acids. CDR1 is LGHNA, CDR2 YNFKEQ, per germline. The CDR3 loop is CASSQRIGGYGYTF.

V gene TRBV29-1 combines with J gene TRBJ2-7; the TCRdb D gene call, TRBD1, has no DNA to confirm it. The CDR3 is made up of 13 amino acids. The germline gives CDR1 SQVTM, CDR2 ANQGSEA. This CDR3 reads CSARQGSSYEQYF.

This chain joins TRBV6-2 or TRBV6-3 and TRBJ2-2; TCRdb's D gene call, TRBD2, goes unchecked for lack of DNA. Germline CDR1 is MNHEY and CDR2 is SVGEGT. The CDR3 contains 16 residues. CDR3 residues: CASSYTRAGPPGELFF.

This chain links TRBV2 with TRBJ2-1. Per the germline V gene, CDR1 is SNHLY and CDR2 is FYNNEI. CDR3 length: 15 amino acids. CDR3 sequence: CASRLDGLSYNEQFF.

The chain combines TRBV9 with TRBJ2-2; there is no DNA to check the TCRdb D call of TRBD2. Germline values: CDR1 SGDLS, CDR2 YYNGEE. The CDR3 has 19 residues. The CDR3 reads CASSPSEAGLAGDTGELFF.

The chain uses TRBV10-1 and TRBJ2-5; lacking DNA, the TRBD1 call made by TCRdb goes unchecked. Germline assignment: CDR1 WNHNN and CDR2 SYGVQD (reference sequence). This CDR3 comprises 19 residues. The CDR3 spells CASSEPAQHAAEERETQYF.

The gene calls are TRBV6-2 or TRBV6-3 and TRBJ2-2; TCRdb designates TRBD1, a call that cannot be tested without DNA. Germline V lookup: CDR1 MNHEY, CDR2 SVGEGT. The CDR3 runs 15 residues. The CDR3 sequence is CASRVGQGDAGELFF.

The V and J genes are TRBV29-1 and TRBJ1-2; TCRdb calls TRBD1, which cannot be checked without DNA. The germline V gene encodes CDR1 SQVTM and CDR2 ANQGSEA. The CDR3 consists of 16 residues. This CDR3 is CSVQDRDSPPNYGYTF.

The chain joins TRBV29-1 to TRBJ2-7; without DNA, the TCRdb call of TRBD1 cannot be checked. This CDR3 contains 17 residues. Germline lookup yields CDR1 SQVTM and CDR2 ANQGSEA. The CDR3 region is CSVNALPGTDSSYEQYF.

The rearrangement links TRBV6-2 or TRBV6-3 to TRBJ2-2; TCRdb picks TRBD1, but there is no DNA to check that call. Germline-derived CDR1 and CDR2 are MNHEY and SVGEGT. The CDR3 is 14 amino acids. CDR3: CASGGSPQAGELFF.

This sequence joins TRBV29-1 and TRBJ2-2. This CDR3 comprises 12 residues. CDR1 SQVTM and CDR2 ANQGSEA come from the germline V gene. The CDR3: CSVLAYTGELFF.

This chain connects TRBV2 to TRBJ1-5; TCRdb calls TRBD1, which cannot be checked without DNA. CDR1 is SNHLY, CDR2 FYNNEI, per germline. This CDR3 is 14 amino acids long. The chain's CDR3 is CASLGQGAKQPQHF.

This chain joins TRBV29-1 and TRBJ2-7; without DNA, the TCRdb call of TRBD1 cannot be checked. This CDR3 has 12 residues. Germline V gene sequence: CDR1 SQVTM, CDR2 ANQGSEA. The CDR3 spells CSVVLRGPEQYF.

CDR3 sequence: CSVGELTGANTGELFF. The V call is TRBV29-1, the J call TRBJ2-2; TCRdb gives TRBD1 as the D gene, but with no DNA this cannot be confirmed. This CDR3 has 16 amino acids. Germline V gene data show CDR1 as SQVTM and CDR2 as ANQGSEA.

The chain has TRBV2 and TRBJ1-1; TCRdb proposes TRBD1, but this gene call is untestable without DNA. The CDR3 length is 17 residues. Germline loops: CDR1 SNHLY, CDR2 FYNNEI. CDR3 in amino acids: CASSEAQGQGPDTEAFF.

The gene calls are TRBV6-5 and TRBJ2-2; TCRdb names TRBD1, which stays unverified in the absence of DNA. This CDR3 is 15 amino acids long. Germline V CDR1 and CDR2: MNHEY, SVGAGI. CDR3 protein: CASGYDRGGTGELFF.

This sequence joins TRBV29-1 and TRBJ1-2; TCRdb reports TRBD1, a call that lacks DNA to check it against. Germline V CDR1 and CDR2: SQVTM, ANQGSEA. CDR3 length equals 15 residues. This CDR3 reads CSVWGTGTASPGYTF.

The chain recombines TRBV12-3 or TRBV12-4 with TRBJ1-5. The CDR3 has 14 residues. The CDR3 is CASSLTDGNQPQHF.

The gene calls are TRBV30 and TRBJ1-1; TCRdb's D call, TRBD1, is unchecked because there is no DNA. The CDR3 extends over 15 amino acids. The germline V gene encodes CDR1 GTSNPN and CDR2 SVGIG (reference sequence). CDR3 loop: CAWSVWADGDTEAFF.

The V and J genes are TRBV7-9 and TRBJ1-5. Germline-derived CDR1 and CDR2 are SEHNR and FQNEAQ (reference sequence). This CDR3 has 15 amino acids. The chain's CDR3 is CASSLGLNSNQPQHF. The variable domain in full, with the rest retrieved from reference TRBV7-9 and TRBJ1-5, is DTGVSQNPRHKITKRGQNVTFRCDPISEHNRLYWYRQTLGQGPEFLTYFQNEAQLEKSRLLSDRFSAERPKGSFSTLEIQRTEQGDSAMYLCASSLGLNSNQPQHFGDGTRLSIL.

The chain is built from TRBV7-2 and TRBJ2-6; the D call from TCRdb, TRBD1, cannot be confirmed without DNA. Germline CDR1 SGHTA, CDR2 FQGNSA. This CDR3 spans 20 amino acids. The chain's CDR3 is CASSSPVGGQSYSGANVLTF.

This chain connects TRBV7-9 to TRBJ2-3; the TRBD2 assignment by TCRdb is unverifiable without DNA. This CDR3 comprises 13 residues. CDR1 is SEHNR and CDR2 is FQNEAQ in the germline V gene (reference sequence). CDR3 sequence: CASTGGATDTQYF.

V usage is TRBV28 and J usage is TRBJ2-3. This CDR3 comprises 11 residues. Germline lookup yields CDR1 MDHEN and CDR2 SYDVKM. CDR3 in amino acids: CASSLVDTQYF.

The V and J genes are TRBV25-1 and TRBJ1-1; TCRdb reports TRBD1, a call that lacks DNA to check it against. Germline loops: CDR1 MGHDK, CDR2 SYGVNS. The CDR3 has 16 residues. The CDR3 region is CASSGYETGAVTEAFF. Supplemented by reference TRBV25-1 and TRBJ1-1, the full variable domain reads EADIYQTPRYLVIGTGKKITLECSQTMGHDKMYWYQQDPGMELHLIHYSYGVNSTEKGDLSSESTVSRIRTEHFPLTLESARPSHTSQYLCASSGYETGAVTEAFFGQGTRLTVV.

The chain employs TRBV4-3 and TRBJ1-2; the TCRdb D gene call, TRBD1, has no DNA to confirm it. From germline, CDR1 is LGHNA and CDR2 YSLEER. CDR3 length equals 16 residues. This chain's CDR3 is CASSQGPVAGRHGYTF.